This TCR beta chain was retrieved from a study of OX40 agonist ivuxolimab in advanced cancers. About the study: There were three patients with partial responses, one having hepatocellular carcinoma and two cutaneous melanoma. Study-wide results and caveats: Antigen targets of the expanded peripheral T cells went undetermined.

A word on this clone: The target antigen is unknown.

Method: immunoSEQ multiplex PCR; TCRdb's copy keeps in-frame clones and lacks some. The data hold over 75,000 clones, with over 75% observed a single time. With baseline, cycle 4 day 1, and cycle 7 day 1 as timepoints, blood was sampled. CDR3 length equals 15 residues. Trimming removed 3 bases at V and 5 bases at J, with 17 bases between. Germline CDR1 is GTSNPN and CDR2 is SVGIG (reference sequence). This rearrangement joins TRBV30 to TRBJ2-1; D gene ambiguous. This receptor was taken from an adult with an advanced solid tumor such as melanoma, head and neck, liver or kidney cancer. The material was CD4+ or CD8+ T cells sorted from blood, obtained in a trial of the OX40 agonist ivuxolimab. The CDR3 nucleotides read TGTGCCTGGAGCGCAACTCAGAGACCCCACAATGAGCAGTTCTTC. Its translation: CAWSATQRPHNEQFF.